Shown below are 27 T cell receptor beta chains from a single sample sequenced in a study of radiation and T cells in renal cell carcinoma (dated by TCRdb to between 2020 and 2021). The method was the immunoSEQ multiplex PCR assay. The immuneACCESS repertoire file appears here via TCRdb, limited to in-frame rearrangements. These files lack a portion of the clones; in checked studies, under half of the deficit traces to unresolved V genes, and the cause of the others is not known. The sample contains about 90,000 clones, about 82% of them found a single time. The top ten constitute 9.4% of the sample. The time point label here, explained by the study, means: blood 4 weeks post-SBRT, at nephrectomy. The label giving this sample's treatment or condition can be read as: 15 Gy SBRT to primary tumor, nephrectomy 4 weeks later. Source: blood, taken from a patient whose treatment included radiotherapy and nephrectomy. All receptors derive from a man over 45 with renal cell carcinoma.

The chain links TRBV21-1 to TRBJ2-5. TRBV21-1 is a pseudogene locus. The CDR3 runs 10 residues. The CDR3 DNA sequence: TGTGCCACCCCAACCATGACCCAGTACTTC. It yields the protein CATPTMTQYF.

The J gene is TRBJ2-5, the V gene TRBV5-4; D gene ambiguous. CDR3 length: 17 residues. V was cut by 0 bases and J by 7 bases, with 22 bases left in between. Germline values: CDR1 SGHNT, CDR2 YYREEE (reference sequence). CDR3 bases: TGTGCCAGCAGCTTGGCCTCTTCCGCAGAGATTGTTGGGACCCAGTACTTC. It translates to CASSLASSAEIVGTQYF.

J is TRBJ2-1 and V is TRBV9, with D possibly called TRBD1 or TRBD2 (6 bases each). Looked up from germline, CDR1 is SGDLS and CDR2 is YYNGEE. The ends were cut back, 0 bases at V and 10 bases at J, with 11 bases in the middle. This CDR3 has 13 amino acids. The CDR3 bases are TGTGCCAGCAGCGTAGTCAACGGGGGCGAGCAGTTCTTC. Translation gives CASSVVNGGEQFF.

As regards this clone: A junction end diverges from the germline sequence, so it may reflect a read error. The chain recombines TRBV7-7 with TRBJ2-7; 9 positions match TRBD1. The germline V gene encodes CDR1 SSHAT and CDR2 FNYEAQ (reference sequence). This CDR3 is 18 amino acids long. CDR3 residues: CASRPRDRDRRISYEQYF. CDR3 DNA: TGTGCTAGCAGACCCCGGGACAGGGATCGGAGGATCTCCTACGAGCAGTACTTC.

The CDR3 sequence is CASSQDSASANTGELFF. CDR3 in DNA: TGCGCCAGCAGCCAAGACAGCGCCAGTGCGAACACCGGGGAGCTGTTTTTT. The rearrangement joins TRBV4-1 to TRBJ2-2; D not certain. Germline CDR1 reads MGHRA; CDR2 reads YSYEKL. The CDR3 has 17 residues. Trimming took off 0 bases at V and 0 bases at J, with 11 bases between the two ends.

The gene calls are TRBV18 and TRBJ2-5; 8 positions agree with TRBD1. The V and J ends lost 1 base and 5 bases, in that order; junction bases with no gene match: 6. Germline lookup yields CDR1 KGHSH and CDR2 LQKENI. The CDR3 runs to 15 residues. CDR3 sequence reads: CASSPRQGAGETQYF. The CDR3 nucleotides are TGTGCCAGCTCACCACGGCAGGGGGCCGGGGAGACCCAGTACTTC.

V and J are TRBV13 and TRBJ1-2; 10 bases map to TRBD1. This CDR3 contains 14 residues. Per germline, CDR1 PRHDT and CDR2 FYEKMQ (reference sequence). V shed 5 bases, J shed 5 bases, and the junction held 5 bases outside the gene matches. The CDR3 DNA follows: TGTGCCAGCAGCCTGGGACAGGGGATTTATGGCTACACCTTC. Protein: CASSLGQGIYGYTF.

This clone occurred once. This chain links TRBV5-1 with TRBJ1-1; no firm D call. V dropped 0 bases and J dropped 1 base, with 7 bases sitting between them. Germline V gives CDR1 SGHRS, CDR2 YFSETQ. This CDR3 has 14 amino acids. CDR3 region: CASSLGLENTEAFF. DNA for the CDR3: TGCGCCAGCAGCTTGGGCCTGGAGAACACTGAAGCTTTCTTT.

For the CDR3, the DNA is TGTGCCAGCAGCCCTCCGGGACAGGGGAGATCCGGGGAGCTGTTTTTT. As protein: CASSPPGQGRSGELFF. The chain carries TRBV5-4 and TRBJ2-2; 10 nucleotides match TRBD1. This CDR3 contains 16 residues. The ends lost 4 bases at V and 6 bases at J; junction bases unmatched: 9. The germline V gene encodes CDR1 SGHNT and CDR2 YYREEE (reference sequence). Full variable domain (outside the CDR3, taken from reference TRBV5-4 and TRBJ2-2): ETGVTQSPTHLIKTRGQQVTLRCSSQSGHNTVSWYQQALGQGPQFIFQYYREEENGRGNFPPRFSGLQFPNYSSELNVNALELDDSALYLCASSPPGQGRSGELFFGEGSRLTVL.

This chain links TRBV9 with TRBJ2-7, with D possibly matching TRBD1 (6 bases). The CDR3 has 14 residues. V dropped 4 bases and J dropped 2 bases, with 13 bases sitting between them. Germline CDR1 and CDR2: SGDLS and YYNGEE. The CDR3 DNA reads TGTGCCAGCAGCCGGGGACACGAAACCTACGAGCAGTACTTC. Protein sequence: CASSRGHETYEQYF.

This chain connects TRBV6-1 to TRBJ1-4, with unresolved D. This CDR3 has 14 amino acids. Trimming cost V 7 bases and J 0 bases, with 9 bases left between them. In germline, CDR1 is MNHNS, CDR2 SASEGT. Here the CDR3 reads CASTDGATNEKLFF. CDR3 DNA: TGTGCCAGCACCGACGGGGCAACTAATGAAAAACTGTTTTTT.

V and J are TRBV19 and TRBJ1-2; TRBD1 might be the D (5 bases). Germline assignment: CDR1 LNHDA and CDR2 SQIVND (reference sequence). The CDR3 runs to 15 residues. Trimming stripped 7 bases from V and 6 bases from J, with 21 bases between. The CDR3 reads CASNPFRTGGDGYTF. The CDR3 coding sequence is TGTGCCAGTAACCCATTCCGGACGGGAGGGGATGGCTACACCTTC.

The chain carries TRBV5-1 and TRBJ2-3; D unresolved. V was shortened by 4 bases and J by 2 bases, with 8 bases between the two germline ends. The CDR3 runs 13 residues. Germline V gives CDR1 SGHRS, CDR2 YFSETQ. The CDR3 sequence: CASSGGNTDTQYF. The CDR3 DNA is TGCGCCAGCAGCGGCGGAAACACAGATACGCAGTATTTT.

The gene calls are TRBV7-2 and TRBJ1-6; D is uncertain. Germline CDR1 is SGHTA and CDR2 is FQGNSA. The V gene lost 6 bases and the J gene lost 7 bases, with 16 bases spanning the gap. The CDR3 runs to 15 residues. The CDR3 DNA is TGTGCCAGCAGTCGGGTGGGATCCGAAAATTCACCCCTCCACTTT. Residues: CASSRVGSENSPLHF. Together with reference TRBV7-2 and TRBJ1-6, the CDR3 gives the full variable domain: GAGVSQSPSNKVTEKGKDVELRCDPISGHTALYWYRQSLGQGLEFLIYFQGNSAPDKSGLPSDRFSAERTGGSVSTLTIQRTQQEDSAVYLCASSRVGSENSPLHFGNGTRLTVT.

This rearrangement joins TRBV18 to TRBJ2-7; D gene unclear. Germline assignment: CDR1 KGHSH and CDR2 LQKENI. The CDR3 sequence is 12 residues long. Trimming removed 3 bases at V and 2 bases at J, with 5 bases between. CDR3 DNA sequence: TGTGCCAGCTCACCTGACACCTACGAGCAGTACTTC. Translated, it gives CASSPDTYEQYF.

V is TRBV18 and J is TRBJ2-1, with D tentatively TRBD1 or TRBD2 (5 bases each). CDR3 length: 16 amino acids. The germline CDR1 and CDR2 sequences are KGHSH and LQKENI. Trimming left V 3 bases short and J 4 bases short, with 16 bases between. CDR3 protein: CASSPGVGAKYNEQFF. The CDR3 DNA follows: TGTGCCAGCTCACCTGGAGTCGGGGCCAAGTACAATGAGCAGTTCTTC.

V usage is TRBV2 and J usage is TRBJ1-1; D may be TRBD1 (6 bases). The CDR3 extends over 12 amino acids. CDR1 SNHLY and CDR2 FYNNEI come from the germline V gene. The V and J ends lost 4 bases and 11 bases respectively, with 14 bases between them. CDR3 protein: CASSGDTKEAFF. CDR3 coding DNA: TGTGCCAGCAGTGGGGACACCAAAGAGGCTTTCTTT.

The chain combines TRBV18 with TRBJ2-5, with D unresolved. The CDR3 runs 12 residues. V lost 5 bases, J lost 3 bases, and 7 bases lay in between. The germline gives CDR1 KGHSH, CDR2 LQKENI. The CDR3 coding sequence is TGTGCCAGCTCATCGACGGAAGAGACCCAGTACTTC. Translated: CASSSTEETQYF.

The CDR3 loop is CASSLRVTDGYTF. For the CDR3, the DNA is TGTGCCAGCAGCCTCAGGGTAACGGATGGCTACACCTTC. This rearrangement joins TRBV7-9 to TRBJ1-2, with a possible D match to TRBD1 (5 bases). The CDR3 totals 13 residues. Germline V gene lookup returns CDR1 SEHNR and CDR2 FQNEAQ (reference sequence). V lost 5 bases and J lost 6, with 13 bases in between.

Written as DNA, the CDR3 is TGTGCCAGCAGCGCTAGGGTTGGCGAAAAACTGTTTTTT. This encodes CASSARVGEKLFF. The rearrangement links TRBV9 to TRBJ1-4; no clear D. The CDR3 runs to 13 residues. Germline V gene data show CDR1 as SGDLS and CDR2 as YYNGEE. Trimming cost V 3 bases and J 8 bases, with 11 bases left between them.

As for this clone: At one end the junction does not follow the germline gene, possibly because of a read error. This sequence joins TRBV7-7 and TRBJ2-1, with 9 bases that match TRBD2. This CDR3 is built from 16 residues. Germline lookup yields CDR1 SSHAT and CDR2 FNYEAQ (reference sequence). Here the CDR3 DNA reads TGTGCTAGCAGCTTAGGGGCTAGCGGGATCTACAATGAGCAGTTCTTC. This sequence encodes CASSLGASGIYNEQFF.

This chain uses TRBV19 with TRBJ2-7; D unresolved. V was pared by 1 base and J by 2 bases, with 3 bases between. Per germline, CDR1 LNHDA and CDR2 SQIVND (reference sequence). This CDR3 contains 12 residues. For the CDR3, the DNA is TGTGCCAGTAGTATAGCGACCTACGAGCAGTACTTC. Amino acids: CASSIATYEQYF.

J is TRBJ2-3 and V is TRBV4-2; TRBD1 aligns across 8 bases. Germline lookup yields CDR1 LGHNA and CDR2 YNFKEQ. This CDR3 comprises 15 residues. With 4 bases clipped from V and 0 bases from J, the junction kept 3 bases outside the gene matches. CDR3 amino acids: CASSPGQGSTDTQYF. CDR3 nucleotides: TGTGCCAGCAGCCCCGGACAGGGAAGCACAGATACGCAGTATTTT.

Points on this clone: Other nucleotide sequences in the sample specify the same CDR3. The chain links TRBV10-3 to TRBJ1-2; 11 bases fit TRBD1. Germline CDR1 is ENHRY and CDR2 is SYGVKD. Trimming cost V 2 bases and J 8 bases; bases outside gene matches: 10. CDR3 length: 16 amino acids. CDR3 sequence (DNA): TGTGCCATCAGTGAGGGCAGGACAGGGGGCGCGGGAGGCTACACCTTC. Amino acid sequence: CAISEGRTGGAGGYTF.

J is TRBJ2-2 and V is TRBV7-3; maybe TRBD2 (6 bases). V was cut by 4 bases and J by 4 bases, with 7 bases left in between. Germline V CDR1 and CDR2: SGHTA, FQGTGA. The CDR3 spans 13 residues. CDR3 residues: CASSSGVTGELFF. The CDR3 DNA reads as TGTGCCAGCAGCTCGGGGGTCACCGGGGAGCTGTTTTTT.

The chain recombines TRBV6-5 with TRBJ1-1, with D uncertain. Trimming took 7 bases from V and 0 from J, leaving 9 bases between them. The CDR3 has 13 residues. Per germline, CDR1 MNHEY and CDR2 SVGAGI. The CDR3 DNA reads TGTGCCAGCATGAGACAACTGAACACTGAAGCTTTCTTT. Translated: CASMRQLNTEAFF.

In nucleotides, the CDR3 is TGTGCCAGCAGCATACAGGGGGCCATCCACACCTTC. Translation: CASSIQGAIHTF. The rearrangement links TRBV7-2 to TRBJ1-2, with 9 bases that match TRBD1. CDR3 size: 12 residues. Germline CDR1 reads SGHTA; CDR2 reads FQGNSA. V shed 5 bases, J shed 12 bases, and the junction held 7 bases outside the gene matches.